The clone carrying this T cell receptor beta chain was seen more than once but under ten times. Its antigen is currently unknown. With 60 Vbeta and 13 Jbeta primers, the PCR was carried out. TCRdb keeps only in-frame clones here, not all; method: immunoSEQ multiplex PCR. The sample lists approximately 140,000 clones, around 83% occurring once. This sample was taken from a study of cytomegalovirus exposure and HLA in healthy donors. Study-level background: From HLA-typed donors, an early data release held approximately 85 million unique TCRs. Whole-study findings and limits: It was reported that the classifier diagnosed cytomegalovirus status with high specificity and sensitivity in both the original and validation cohorts. Specific recognition of CMV antigens was confirmed in vitro for a few chains (all CMV-associated).

The sequencing input was PBMCs. The receptor's source is a man between 45 and 60 years old in good health and CMV-seronegative.

The CDR3 reads CASSFGTTDNEQFF. The DNA for the CDR3 is TGTGCCAGCAGCTTTGGGACAACTGACAATGAGCAGTTCTTC. The chain uses TRBV13 and TRBJ2-1; perhaps TRBD1 as D (6 bases). V lost 3 bases and J 5 bases, leaving 11 bases between the germline ends. The germline CDR1 and CDR2 sequences are PRHDT and FYEKMQ (reference sequence). The CDR3 loop spans 14 amino acids. The full variable domain, its missing parts supplied by reference TRBV13 and TRBJ2-1, is AAGVIQSPRHLIKEKRETATLKCYPIPRHDTVYWYQQGPGQDPQFLISFYEKMQSDKGSIPDRFSAQQFSDYHSELNMSSLELGDSALYFCASSFGTTDNEQFFGPGTRLTVL.